These 28 T cell receptor beta chains share one sample of origin, sequenced in a study of CXCR3-negative and CXCR3-positive naive CD8 T cells. TRB cDNA libraries were made by UMI-labeled 5' RACE. For each CDR3 protein, TCRdb gives one entry from its re-call of the 5' RACE reads, without DNA. The table counts roughly 39,000 distinct CDR3 sequences; around 11% lies in the top ten. What was sequenced was memory CD8+ T cells from blood. The receptors derive from a human donor in good health. Some clones in this sample may be carry-over from other donors' samples.

CDR3 region: CASSAAAELNTEAFF. The V call is TRBV7-2, the J call TRBJ1-1. CDR1 is SGHTA and CDR2 is FQGNSA in the germline V gene. The CDR3 runs to 15 residues.

The chain employs TRBV7-9 and TRBJ1-1. The CDR3 has 13 residues. Per the germline V gene, CDR1 is SEHNR and CDR2 is FQNEAQ (reference sequence). This CDR3 reads CASSSTSGVEAFF.

The chain is built from TRBV2 and TRBJ2-3; TCRdb indicates TRBD1, and absent DNA this call remains unverified. Germline V gene sequence: CDR1 SNHLY, CDR2 FYNNEI. The CDR3 runs to 15 residues. CDR3 sequence reads: CASVRATGVPDTQYF.

V is TRBV5-1 and J is TRBJ2-7; TCRdb lists TRBD1, though no DNA is available to test this call. Germline lookup yields CDR1 SGHRS and CDR2 YFSETQ. The CDR3 contains 14 residues. The CDR3 here is CASSLGQGAFEQYF.

The chain employs TRBV5-1 and TRBJ2-3; TCRdb's D call, TRBD1, is unchecked because there is no DNA. Germline loops: CDR1 SGHRS, CDR2 YFSETQ. The CDR3 is 15 residues long. CDR3 residues: CASSLDRGPGDTQYF.

V gene TRBV11-2 combines with J gene TRBJ2-5; the D call from TCRdb, TRBD2, cannot be confirmed without DNA. The CDR3 has 16 residues. Germline assignment: CDR1 SGHAT and CDR2 FQNNGV. The CDR3 loop is CASSFAGTSVQETQYF. Combining the CDR3 with reference TRBV11-2 and TRBJ2-5 gives the whole variable domain EAGVAQSPRYKIIEKRQSVAFWCNPISGHATLYWYQQILGQGPKLLIQFQNNGVVDDSQLPKDRFSAERLKGVDSTLKIQPAKLEDSAVYLCASSFAGTSVQETQYFGPGTRLLVL.

The J gene is TRBJ2-7, the V gene TRBV4-3. The CDR3 spans 15 residues. The germline gives CDR1 LGHNA, CDR2 YSLEER. The CDR3 sequence is CASSPAWGGLYEQYF.

This clonotype is deemed medium-sized by its frequency. The V and J genes are TRBV27 and TRBJ2-1. CDR1 and CDR2 from the germline V gene are MNHEY and SMNVEV (reference sequence). The CDR3 covers 14 residues. CDR3: CASSYRKPDNEQFF.

This rearrangement joins TRBV7-9 to TRBJ2-1; TCRdb's D call of TRBD2 is untestable without DNA. Germline V CDR1 and CDR2: SEHNR, FQNEAQ (reference sequence). The CDR3 covers 16 residues. The CDR3 loop reads CASSPTSGEGNNEQFF.

The rearrangement uses TRBV4-2 and TRBJ1-1; there is no DNA to check the TCRdb D call of TRBD1. The CDR3 has 15 amino acids. Germline values: CDR1 LGHNA, CDR2 YNFKEQ. The CDR3 loop reads CASSQEEQANTEAFF.

The rearrangement joins TRBV29-1 to TRBJ1-1; no DNA is available, so the TRBD1 call from TCRdb remains unchecked. Germline assignment: CDR1 SQVTM and CDR2 ANQGSEA. This CDR3 region has 14 residues. CDR3: CSVGDRGLRTEAFF.

The CDR3 here is CASSLDSGVREQYF. The chain couples TRBV7-9 to TRBJ2-7; TCRdb picks TRBD2, but there is no DNA to check that call. CDR3 length: 14 residues. Germline-derived CDR1 and CDR2 are SEHNR and FQNEAQ (reference sequence).

The J gene is TRBJ1-6, the V gene TRBV6-5; TCRdb gives TRBD1 as the D gene, but with no DNA this cannot be confirmed. Germline V lookup: CDR1 MNHEY, CDR2 SVGAGI. The CDR3 loop spans 18 amino acids. The CDR3 reads CASSYEGTESSYNSPLHF.

CDR3 sequence reads: CASSYERSQQETQYF. The chain recombines TRBV6-2 or TRBV6-3 with TRBJ2-5. From germline, CDR1 is MNHEY and CDR2 SVGEGT. The CDR3 spans 15 residues.

This rearrangement joins TRBV6-1 to TRBJ1-2; lacking DNA, the TRBD1 call made by TCRdb goes unchecked. Per germline, CDR1 MNHNS and CDR2 SASEGT. This CDR3 contains 17 residues. CDR3 in amino acids: CAGSEDGADKINYGYTF.

The chain joins TRBV29-1 to TRBJ1-1; no DNA is available, so the TRBD1 call from TCRdb remains unchecked. The CDR3 spans 13 residues. The germline V gene encodes CDR1 SQVTM and CDR2 ANQGSEA. The CDR3 region is CSVLTDKNTEAFF.

The chain joins TRBV11-3 to TRBJ2-2. The CDR3 covers 15 residues. Germline V gives CDR1 SGHNT, CDR2 YENEEA. CDR3 region: CASSLYRGNTGELFF.

The chain couples TRBV29-1 to TRBJ2-1; the TRBD1 assignment by TCRdb is unverifiable without DNA. Per the germline V gene, CDR1 is SQVTM and CDR2 is ANQGSEA. The CDR3 has 16 amino acids. This chain's CDR3 is CSVLGTPTSSYNEQFF.

This rearrangement joins TRBV15 to TRBJ2-5; TCRdb's D gene call, TRBD2, goes unchecked for lack of DNA. CDR1 and CDR2 (germline): LNHNV, YYDKDF (reference sequence). This CDR3 is 14 amino acids long. This chain's CDR3 is CATSRAMEAETQYF.

The rearrangement links TRBV20-1 to TRBJ1-4; TCRdb lists TRBD1, though no DNA is available to test this call. The CDR3 runs 18 residues. Germline CDR1 reads DFQATT; CDR2 reads SNEGSKA (reference sequence). CDR3 residues: CSARENPYRSATNEKLFF.

This sequence joins TRBV6-2 or TRBV6-3 and TRBJ2-2. This CDR3 is 12 amino acids long. Germline lookup yields CDR1 MNHEY and CDR2 SVGEGT. This CDR3 is CASSYGTGELFF.

This chain joins TRBV28 and TRBJ2-7; the TCRdb call, TRBD1, lacks DNA for checking. CDR1 is MDHEN and CDR2 is SYDVKM in the germline V gene. The CDR3 consists of 16 residues. The chain's CDR3 is CASSFPPTGRLYEQYF.

The rearrangement links TRBV12-3 or TRBV12-4 to TRBJ2-1. This CDR3 is 12 amino acids long. The CDR3 sequence is CASSSGGGEQFF.

This chain uses TRBV4-2 with TRBJ2-1. Germline values: CDR1 LGHNA, CDR2 YNFKEQ. This CDR3 spans 11 amino acids. The CDR3 here is CASSQTVEQFF.

The chain joins TRBV20-1 to TRBJ1-2. CDR3 length: 15 amino acids. Germline CDR1 reads DFQATT; CDR2 reads SNEGSKA (reference sequence). This CDR3 reads CSARRRDGSSYGYTF.

The chain couples TRBV6-2 or TRBV6-3 to TRBJ2-7; TCRdb returns TRBD2, unconfirmable since there is no DNA. The CDR3 contains 15 residues. Germline V gives CDR1 MNHEY, CDR2 SVGEGT. CDR3: CASSYSDGETYEQYF.

V usage is TRBV28 and J usage is TRBJ2-5; absent DNA, TCRdb's TRBD1 call cannot be checked. CDR1 and CDR2 (germline): MDHEN, SYDVKM. This CDR3 region has 15 residues. CDR3 in amino acids: CASRPLGSSQETQYF.

The chain employs TRBV28 and TRBJ1-6. Per germline, CDR1 MDHEN and CDR2 SYDVKM. The CDR3 is made up of 15 amino acids. The CDR3 loop reads CASTENKEKDSPLHF.